Below, 22 T cell receptor beta chains from the same sample are listed, as sequenced in a study of blood T cell repertoires in COVID-19. The method was immunoSEQ multiplex PCR; TCRdb's version includes in-frame clones alone and lacks a portion of them. Of tens of thousands of clones in the sample, approximately 90% are singletons; the top ten hold approximately 19%. The sample was peripheral blood. The receptors shown here come from a human donor in a cohort sampled during active COVID-19.

The rearrangement joins TRBV6-2 or TRBV6-3 to TRBJ1-5; 8 nucleotides line up with TRBD1. The germline gives CDR1 MNHEY, CDR2 SVGEGT. Unmatched junction bases numbered 8, after V lost 0 bases and J lost 4 bases. The CDR3 covers 17 residues. The CDR3 reads CASSYSGQGLRNQPQHF. The CDR3 coding sequence is TGTGCCAGCAGTTACTCAGGACAGGGTCTTCGTAATCAGCCCCAGCATTTT.

The count of this clone is one. The chain has TRBV9 and TRBJ2-7; perhaps TRBD2 as D (5 bases). Trimming shortened V by 0 bases and J by 2 bases, and 15 bases separated the two germline ends. This CDR3 is built from 16 residues. Germline CDR1 and CDR2: SGDLS and YYNGEE. As DNA, the CDR3 is TGTGCCAGCAGCGTAGGGGCCGGACTCCCAGCCTACGAGCAGTACTTC. It encodes CASSVGAGLPAYEQYF.

The chain is built from TRBV9 and TRBJ2-5; perhaps TRBD1 as D (6 bases). Germline-derived CDR1 and CDR2 are SGDLS and YYNGEE. Between the trimmed V and J ends, which lost 0 bases and 5 bases, there was a span of 14 bases. The CDR3 contains 15 residues. CDR3: CASSVGTARLETQYF. As DNA, the CDR3 is TGTGCCAGCAGCGTAGGGACAGCACGCTTGGAGACCCAGTACTTC.

In its sample, this clone was seen once. The chain recombines TRBV11-2 with TRBJ2-1; a possible D gene is TRBD2 (5 bases). The length of the CDR3 is 17 residues. Trimming pared 4 bases from V and 2 bases from J, leaving 18 bases between. Germline CDR1 SGHAT, CDR2 FQNNGV. CDR3 loop: CASSYSGRLRAYNEQFF. CDR3 in DNA: TGTGCCAGCAGCTACAGCGGCCGATTAAGGGCCTACAATGAGCAGTTCTTC.

The J gene is TRBJ2-1, the V gene TRBV6-5, with 9 bases lining up with TRBD2. CDR3 length: 15 residues. Germline CDR1 is MNHEY and CDR2 is SVGAGI. With V trimmed by 6 bases and J by 4 bases, 7 bases remained unmatched. The CDR3 region has the DNA TGTGCCAGCAGCCTTAGCGGGAGTTCTTACAATGAGCAGTTCTTC. This codes for CASSLSGSSYNEQFF.

The V call is TRBV3-1 (or the pseudogene TRBV3-2), the J call TRBJ2-7; D is undetermined. Per germline, CDR1 LGHDT and CDR2 YNNKEL (reference sequence). Trimming left V 5 bases short and J 6 bases short, with 20 bases between. This CDR3 has 15 amino acids. DNA of the CDR3: TGTGCCAGCAGCTCCCAGTGGCAAAGTATTCGCGAGCAGTACTTC. This translates into CASSSQWQSIREQYF.

The chain carries TRBV9 and TRBJ2-2; 12 nucleotides line up with TRBD2. V was pared by 5 bases and J by 6 bases, with 5 bases of the junction left unmatched. CDR3 length: 15 amino acids. Looked up from germline, CDR1 is SGDLS and CDR2 is YYNGEE. The CDR3 bases are TGTGCCAGCAGAGCTAGCGGGAGGGAGGCCGGGGAGCTGTTTTTT. Protein sequence: CASRASGREAGELFF. The full variable domain, in which reference TRBV9 and TRBJ2-2 provide the parts outside the CDR3, is DSGVTQTPKHLITATGQRVTLRCSPRSGDLSVYWYQQSLDQGLQFLIQYYNGEERAKGNILERFSAQQFPDLHSELNLSSLELGDSALYFCASRASGREAGELFFGEGSRLTVL.

The rearrangement uses TRBV7-2 and TRBJ2-3; perhaps TRBD1 as D (5 bases). Germline CDR1 reads SGHTA; CDR2 reads FQGNSA. The CDR3 extends over 14 amino acids. Trimming shortened V by 4 bases and J by 6 bases, and 14 bases separated the two germline ends. The CDR3 coding sequence is TGTGCCAGCAGCTCTAACCCAGGGATTGATACGCAGTATTTT. It codes for CASSSNPGIDTQYF.

The chain recombines TRBV14 with TRBJ2-6, with D possibly being TRBD1 (5 bases). CDR3 length: 16 residues. V was cut by 0 bases and J by 2 bases, with 8 bases left in between. Germline CDR1 and CDR2: SGHDN and FVKESK. DNA of the CDR3: TGTGCCAGCAGCCAAGATTGGGGCCCTGGGGCCAACGTCCTGACTTTC. It specifies CASSQDWGPGANVLTF. Combining the CDR3 with reference TRBV14 and TRBJ2-6 gives the whole variable domain EAGVTQFPSHSVIEKGQTVTLRCDPISGHDNLYWYRRVMGKEIKFLLHFVKESKQDESGMPNNRFLAERTGGTYSTLKVQPAELEDSGVYFCASSQDWGPGANVLTFGAGSRLTVL.

The J gene is TRBJ1-1, the V gene TRBV4-1, with 7 bases aligning to TRBD1. The CDR3 covers 15 residues. With V trimmed by 0 bases and J by 3 bases, 4 bases remained unmatched. Germline-derived CDR1 and CDR2 are MGHRA and YSYEKL. CDR3 residues: CASSQETGLDTEAFF. The CDR3 nucleotides are TGCGCCAGCAGCCAAGAGACAGGGTTAGACACTGAAGCTTTCTTT.

As DNA, the CDR3 is TGTGCCAGCTCACCAAGGAGTACTTCGCAAGAGACCCAGTACTTC. Its translation: CASSPRSTSQETQYF. The genes are TRBV18 and TRBJ2-5, with D unresolved. Germline CDR1 reads KGHSH; CDR2 reads LQKENI. V lost 2 bases and J lost 2, with 12 bases in between. This CDR3 spans 15 amino acids.

V and J are TRBV7-2 and TRBJ2-7, with 16 bases fitting TRBD2. CDR1 and CDR2 (germline): SGHTA, FQGNSA. V gave up 3 bases and J gave up 2 bases; unmatched junction bases: 1. The CDR3 length is 16 residues. The CDR3 protein is CASSLGLAGGPYEQYF. As DNA, the CDR3 is TGTGCCAGCAGCTTGGGACTAGCGGGGGGGCCCTACGAGCAGTACTTC. Full variable domain (remainder filled in from reference TRBV7-2 and TRBJ2-7): GAGVSQSPSNKVTEKGKDVELRCDPISGHTALYWYRQSLGQGLEFLIYFQGNSAPDKSGLPSDRFSAERTGGSVSTLTIQRTQQEDSAVYLCASSLGLAGGPYEQYFGPGTRLTVT.

This clone was counted a few times. The chain uses TRBV28 and TRBJ1-5; TRBD1 agrees at 8 bases. Germline values: CDR1 MDHEN, CDR2 SYDVKM. V lost 10 bases to trimming and J lost 6 bases; unmatched junction nucleotides: 11. The CDR3 runs 14 residues. CDR3 region: CATEIGQGGQPQHF. The CDR3, as DNA: TGTGCCACCGAGATAGGACAGGGTGGTCAGCCCCAGCATTTT.

CDR3 coding DNA: TGTGCCAGCAGTCGGGACAGGCCTGTCCAAGAGACCCAGTACTTC. Protein product: CASSRDRPVQETQYF. The chain has TRBV2 and TRBJ2-5; 8 bases fit TRBD1. The CDR3 totals 15 residues. V shed 5 bases and J 1 base; nucleotides not matched to a gene: 6. CDR1 is SNHLY and CDR2 is FYNNEI in the germline V gene.

The chain is built from TRBV7-2 and TRBJ2-7; 8 bases match TRBD1. CDR3 length: 15 residues. Germline V CDR1 and CDR2: SGHTA, FQGNSA. V dropped 5 bases and J dropped 0; count of bases not matched to a gene: 6. CDR3 protein: CASSARTGSSYEQYF. The DNA of the CDR3 is TGTGCCAGCAGCGCCCGGACAGGGAGCTCCTACGAGCAGTACTTC.

This chain connects TRBV3-1 (or the pseudogene TRBV3-2) to TRBJ2-7, with TRBD2 matching over 12 bases. This CDR3 is 15 amino acids long. The V gene end was trimmed by 3 bases and the J gene end by 5 bases; junction bases not matched to a gene: 5. Germline V gene lookup returns CDR1 LGHDT and CDR2 YNNKEL (reference sequence). The CDR3 sequence: CASSHGLAGLNEQYF. CDR3 in DNA: TGTGCCAGCAGCCACGGACTAGCGGGACTCAACGAGCAGTACTTC.

V and J are TRBV19 and TRBJ1-1; TRBD1 matches 11 bases. The CDR3 is made up of 17 amino acids. CDR1 LNHDA and CDR2 SQIVND come from the germline V gene (reference sequence). V lost 5 bases to trimming and J lost 5 bases; unmatched junction nucleotides: 13. The CDR3 here is CASSSPFGTGGGTEAFF. The CDR3, as DNA: TGTGCCAGTAGTTCACCCTTTGGGACAGGGGGTGGGACTGAAGCTTTCTTT.

The DNA for the CDR3 is TGTGCCAGCAGTCCCGACAGTTCCACAGATACGCAGTATTTT. This encodes CASSPDSSTDTQYF. The V call is TRBV28, the J call TRBJ2-3, with a tentative D call TRBD1 (5 bases). V lost 5 bases and J 2 bases, leaving 11 bases between the germline ends. The length of the CDR3 is 14 residues. CDR1 and CDR2 from the germline V gene are MDHEN and SYDVKM.

The chain carries TRBV5-1 and TRBJ1-1; D is unclear. The CDR3 covers 13 residues. With 4 bases removed from V and 4 bases from J, the gap between germline ends came to 11 bases. Germline CDR1 is SGHRS and CDR2 is YFSETQ. DNA for the CDR3: TGCGCCAGCAGCCCCTTCGAGGGCACTGAAGCTTTCTTT. It encodes CASSPFEGTEAFF.

This chain connects TRBV7-9 to TRBJ2-1; D is possibly TRBD2 (6 bases). Between the trimmed V and J ends, which lost 4 bases and 8 bases, there was a span of 15 bases. The CDR3 is 14 residues long. Germline lookup yields CDR1 SEHNR and CDR2 FQNEAQ (reference sequence). DNA for the CDR3: TGTGCCAGCAGCTGGGTGAGGGACTTTGATGAGCAGTTCTTC. As protein: CASSWVRDFDEQFF.

The chain couples TRBV18 to TRBJ1-5, with 7 bases aligning to TRBD1. Germline V gene data show CDR1 as KGHSH and CDR2 as LQKENI. This CDR3 spans 16 amino acids. V shed 1 base and J 2 bases; nucleotides not matched to a gene: 5. The CDR3 bases are TGTGCCAGCTCACCACGCCAGGGGGGAGGCAATCAGCCCCAGCATTTT. Translated, it gives CASSPRQGGGNQPQHF.

In DNA, the CDR3 is TGTGCCACCAGGGGGGACAGGGGCGATACGCAGTATTTT. It encodes CATRGDRGDTQYF. This chain joins TRBV15 and TRBJ2-3; 10 bases match TRBD1. CDR1 is LNHNV, CDR2 YYDKDF, per germline (reference sequence). J gave up 6 bases and V 6 bases, and 3 bases lay outside the gene matches. The CDR3 spans 13 residues. The whole variable domain, remainder taken from reference TRBV15 and TRBJ2-3, is DAMVIQNPRYQVTQFGKPVTLSCSQTLNHNVMYWYQQKSSQAPKLLFHYYDKDFNNEADTPDNFQSRRPNTSFCFLDIRSPGLGDTAMYLCATRGDRGDTQYFGPGTRLTVL.